The rows below give T cell receptor beta chains drawn from one sample of a study of blood T cell repertoires in COVID-19. TCRdb's copy holds only in-frame clones and misses some; the assay was immunoSEQ multiplex PCR. The sample contains around 220,000 clones, roughly 76% of which appear only once. The material sequenced was peripheral blood. The receptors derive from a human donor in a cohort sampled during active COVID-19. Both conserved end residues are part of each CDR3. The D gene is left open where the match is weak. Clone size is given for some rows only: seen once, a few or many times, or a class if the clone is expanded.

J gene: TRBJ2-7
D gene: -
clone size: few
V gene: TRBV11-2
CDR3 length: 15
CDR3 DNA: TGTGCCAGCAGCTCCCAAAACCGCCCAGGCTACGAGCAGTACTTC
CDR3 protein: CASSSQNRPGYEQYF

J gene: TRBJ2-3
D gene: -
clone size: -
V gene: TRBV7-8
CDR3 length: 16
CDR3 DNA: TGTGCCAGCAGTCCTGTGTCGGTAGCTCGTACAGATACGCAGTATTTT
CDR3 protein: CASSPVSVARTDTQYF

J gene: TRBJ2-1
D gene: -
clone size: -
V gene: TRBV4-2
CDR3 length: 13
CDR3 DNA: TGTGCCAGCAGCCAAGAGCCCCGAGGGGAGCAGTTCTTC
CDR3 protein: CASSQEPRGEQFF

J gene: TRBJ2-7
D gene: -
clone size: -
V gene: TRBV2
CDR3 length: 18
CDR3 DNA: TGTGCCAGCAGTGAAAGTCAGGGCTGGGCCCTCTCCTCCTACGAGCAGTACTTC
CDR3 protein: CASSESQGWALSSYEQYF

J gene: TRBJ2-7
D gene: TRBD2
clone size: few
V gene: TRBV7-9
CDR3 length: 15
CDR3 DNA: TGTGCCAGCAGCTTAGAGGTAGGCGGGAGCTACGAGCAGTACTTC
CDR3 protein: CASSLEVGGSYEQYF

J gene: TRBJ2-6
D gene: -
clone size: -
V gene: TRBV6-5
CDR3 length: 15
CDR3 DNA: TGTGCCAGCAGTTACTCCGGGGCTGGGGCCAACGTCCTGACTTTC
CDR3 protein: CASSYSGAGANVLTF

J gene: TRBJ2-2
D gene: TRBD1
clone size: -
V gene: TRBV6-2/TRBV6-3
CDR3 length: 16
CDR3 DNA: TGTGCCAGCAGTCTGAACGACAGGGAAGGGTCCGGGGAGCTGTTTTTT
CDR3 protein: CASSLNDREGSGELFF

J gene: TRBJ2-7
D gene: -
clone size: -
V gene: TRBV21-1
CDR3 length: 13
CDR3 DNA: TGTGCCAGCAGCTCCCGACTGTACGGGGAGCAGTACTTC
CDR3 protein: CASSSRLYGEQYF

J gene: TRBJ2-7
D gene: TRBD2
clone size: once
V gene: TRBV24-1
CDR3 length: 16
CDR3 DNA: TGTGCCACCAGTGAACCCGGACTAGCGGGAACCCACGAGCAGTACTTC
CDR3 protein: CATSEPGLAGTHEQYF

J gene: TRBJ1-1
D gene: TRBD1
clone size: once
V gene: TRBV12-3/TRBV12-4
CDR3 length: 13
CDR3 DNA: TGTGCCAGCAGTTTATCAGGGGGTACTGAAGCTTTCTTT
CDR3 protein: CASSLSGGTEAFF

J gene: TRBJ1-1
D gene: -
clone size: -
V gene: TRBV3-1/TRBV3-2
CDR3 length: 13
CDR3 DNA: TGTGCCAGCAGCCTCGAGGGCTTCTATGAAGCTTTCTTT
CDR3 protein: CASSLEGFYEAFF

J gene: TRBJ2-1
D gene: TRBD2
clone size: -
V gene: TRBV7-9
CDR3 length: 16
CDR3 DNA: TGTGCCAGCAGCTCACCGACTAGCGGGAGGTACAATGAGCAGTTCTTC
CDR3 protein: CASSSPTSGRYNEQFF

J gene: TRBJ2-6
D gene: TRBD2
clone size: -
V gene: TRBV27
CDR3 length: 17
CDR3 DNA: TGTGCCAGCAGTTTCTTACTAGCGGGAGCTGGGGCCAACGTCCTGACTTTC
CDR3 protein: CASSFLLAGAGANVLTF

J gene: TRBJ2-7
D gene: -
clone size: -
V gene: TRBV2
CDR3 length: 15
CDR3 DNA: TGTGCCAGCAGTGCTGGCGGCACCTACCCTTACGAGCAGTACTTC
CDR3 protein: CASSAGGTYPYEQYF

J gene: TRBJ2-2
D gene: TRBD2
clone size: once
V gene: TRBV3-1/TRBV3-2
CDR3 length: 17
CDR3 DNA: TGTGCCAGCAGCCAAGATCACCGCGGGAGATATACCGGGGAGCTGTTTTTT
CDR3 protein: CASSQDHRGRYTGELFF

J gene: TRBJ2-5
D gene: TRBD1
clone size: -
V gene: TRBV30
CDR3 length: 16
CDR3 DNA: TGTGCCTGGAGTCCCTGGGGGGACAGGGTGCGGGAGACCCAGTACTTC
CDR3 protein: CAWSPWGDRVRETQYF

J gene: TRBJ1-6
D gene: -
clone size: few
V gene: TRBV7-6
CDR3 length: 15
CDR3 DNA: TGTGCCAGCAGCTTGTCCGGACAGTATAATTCACCCCTCCACTTT
CDR3 protein: CASSLSGQYNSPLHF

J gene: TRBJ1-1
D gene: TRBD1
clone size: once
V gene: TRBV5-1
CDR3 length: 15
CDR3 DNA: TGCGCCAGCAGCTTTAGGACAGGGATGAACACTGAAGCTTTCTTT
CDR3 protein: CASSFRTGMNTEAFF

J gene: TRBJ2-5
D gene: TRBD2
clone size: -
V gene: TRBV11-2
CDR3 length: 18
CDR3 DNA: TGTGCCAGCAGCTTAGGGGTGTGGGGGACTAGCGATCAGGAGACCCAGTACTTC
CDR3 protein: CASSLGVWGTSDQETQYF

J gene: TRBJ2-1
D gene: TRBD2
clone size: -
V gene: TRBV7-3
CDR3 length: 15
CDR3 DNA: TGTGCCAGCAGCCAGAGACTAGCGGGAGGGAATGAGCAGTTCTTC
CDR3 protein: CASSQRLAGGNEQFF

J gene: TRBJ2-1
D gene: -
clone size: -
V gene: TRBV19
CDR3 length: 14
CDR3 DNA: TGTGCCAGTAGTATATCAGCTACAGCCAATGAGCAGTTCTTC
CDR3 protein: CASSISATANEQFF

J gene: TRBJ1-1
D gene: -
clone size: -
V gene: TRBV19
CDR3 length: 13
CDR3 DNA: TGTGCCAGTAGTAACAGCAGGGACACTGAAGCTTTCTTT
CDR3 protein: CASSNSRDTEAFF

J gene: TRBJ2-3
D gene: -
clone size: -
V gene: TRBV24-1
CDR3 length: 17
CDR3 DNA: TGTGCCACCAGTGATCCGTCTCTGACAAGTCCCACAGATACGCAGTATTTT
CDR3 protein: CATSDPSLTSPTDTQYF

J gene: TRBJ2-7
D gene: TRBD2
clone size: -
V gene: TRBV27
CDR3 length: 15
CDR3 DNA: TGTGCCAGCAGTTTATTCAGCGGGAGGAAGTACGAGCAGTACTTC
CDR3 protein: CASSLFSGRKYEQYF

J gene: TRBJ2-7
D gene: TRBD1
clone size: -
V gene: TRBV4-2
CDR3 length: 14
CDR3 DNA: TGTGCCAGCAGCCTTACAGGGGATATCTACGAGCAGTACTTC
CDR3 protein: CASSLTGDIYEQYF

J gene: TRBJ1-1
D gene: -
clone size: -
V gene: TRBV21-1
CDR3 length: 16
CDR3 DNA: TGTGCCAGCAGCGGTCGACAGGGGCAGGGAAGCACTGAAGCTTTCTTT
CDR3 protein: CASSGRQGQGSTEAFF

J gene: TRBJ1-3
D gene: -
clone size: -
V gene: TRBV7-9
CDR3 length: 14
CDR3 DNA: TGTGCCAGCAGCTCCGCCAGCTCTGGAAACACCATATATTTT
CDR3 protein: CASSSASSGNTIYF

J gene: TRBJ2-7
D gene: TRBD1
clone size: -
V gene: TRBV11-2
CDR3 length: 18
CDR3 DNA: TGTGCCAGCAGCTGGGGGACCTCGCTGACAGGGCCCCTCTACGAGCAGTACTTC
CDR3 protein: CASSWGTSLTGPLYEQYF

J gene: TRBJ2-7
D gene: TRBD1
clone size: -
V gene: TRBV5-6
CDR3 length: 15
CDR3 DNA: TGTGCCAGCAGCGCACCGGGACAGGGATACTACGAGCAGTACTTC
CDR3 protein: CASSAPGQGYYEQYF

J gene: TRBJ1-1
D gene: TRBD1
clone size: -
V gene: TRBV30
CDR3 length: 15
CDR3 DNA: TGTGCCTGGAGTGTAGATCACAGGGGGAACACTGAAGCTTTCTTT
CDR3 protein: CAWSVDHRGNTEAFF

J gene: TRBJ2-7
D gene: TRBD2
clone size: -
V gene: TRBV20-1
CDR3 length: 14
CDR3 DNA: TGCAGTGCTAGTGGACTAGCGGATGACTACGAGCAGTACTTC
CDR3 protein: CSASGLADDYEQYF

J gene: TRBJ1-5
D gene: TRBD1
clone size: -
V gene: TRBV7-2
CDR3 length: 15
CDR3 DNA: TGTGCCAGCAGCTCAGTCGGGACAGGCAATCAGCCCCAGCATTTT
CDR3 protein: CASSSVGTGNQPQHF

J gene: TRBJ1-2
D gene: -
clone size: -
V gene: TRBV28
CDR3 length: 15
CDR3 DNA: TGTGCCAGCAGTTTATTGTCCACAGGGAGCTATGGCTACACCTTC
CDR3 protein: CASSLLSTGSYGYTF

J gene: TRBJ2-7
D gene: TRBD2
clone size: -
V gene: TRBV7-2
CDR3 length: 15
CDR3 DNA: TGTGCCAGCAGCTCGACTAGCGGGTCGAATTACGAGCAGTACTTC
CDR3 protein: CASSSTSGSNYEQYF

J gene: TRBJ1-2
D gene: TRBD1
clone size: -
V gene: TRBV24-1
CDR3 length: 14
CDR3 DNA: TGTGCCACCAGTGACCCGGGACAGAACTATGGCTACACCTTC
CDR3 protein: CATSDPGQNYGYTF

J gene: TRBJ1-1
D gene: TRBD1
clone size: few
V gene: TRBV18
CDR3 length: 14
CDR3 DNA: TGTGCCAGCTCACCGGGACAGAAGAACACTGAAGCTTTCTTT
CDR3 protein: CASSPGQKNTEAFF

J gene: TRBJ2-3
D gene: TRBD2
clone size: -
V gene: TRBV28
CDR3 length: 16
CDR3 DNA: TGTGCCAGCCAAAGGGCTAGCGGGTTCCTCACAGATACGCAGTATTTT
CDR3 protein: CASQRASGFLTDTQYF

J gene: TRBJ1-1
D gene: -
clone size: -
V gene: TRBV2
CDR3 length: 15
CDR3 DNA: TGTGCCAGCAGTCTACAGGGTCTAGGGAACACTGAAGCTTTCTTT
CDR3 protein: CASSLQGLGNTEAFF

J gene: TRBJ1-2
D gene: TRBD1
clone size: few
V gene: TRBV14
CDR3 length: 14
CDR3 DNA: TGTGCCAGCAGCTCCCTGGACAGGGCGTATGGCTACACCTTC
CDR3 protein: CASSSLDRAYGYTF

J gene: TRBJ2-7
D gene: TRBD1
clone size: -
V gene: TRBV7-2
CDR3 length: 16
CDR3 DNA: TGTGCCAGCAGCTTAGCGGGACAGGGGGTCAGAAACGAGCAGTACTTC
CDR3 protein: CASSLAGQGVRNEQYF

J gene: TRBJ2-5
D gene: TRBD2
clone size: -
V gene: TRBV5-1
CDR3 length: 16
CDR3 DNA: TGCGCCAGCAGCTTGCTAGCGGGAGGGCCCCAAGAGACCCAGTACTTC
CDR3 protein: CASSLLAGGPQETQYF

J gene: TRBJ2-2
D gene: -
clone size: -
V gene: TRBV28
CDR3 length: 12
CDR3 DNA: TGTGCCAGCCGGGGGAACACCGGGGAGCTGTTTTTT
CDR3 protein: CASRGNTGELFF

J gene: TRBJ1-2
D gene: TRBD1
clone size: -
V gene: TRBV7-9
CDR3 length: 14
CDR3 DNA: TGTGCCAGCAGCCTACAGGGGAAAGGACATGGCTACACCTTC
CDR3 protein: CASSLQGKGHGYTF

J gene: TRBJ2-1
D gene: TRBD2
clone size: many
V gene: TRBV28
CDR3 length: 19
CDR3 DNA: TGTGCCAGCAGTTTTCCCGGGACTAGCGGGAGGACCTCCTACAATGAGCAGTTCTTC
CDR3 protein: CASSFPGTSGRTSYNEQFF

J gene: TRBJ2-3
D gene: -
clone size: -
V gene: TRBV3-1/TRBV3-2
CDR3 length: 15
CDR3 DNA: TGTGCCAGCAGCCAAGATCGCGGCAGCACAGATACGCAGTATTTT
CDR3 protein: CASSQDRGSTDTQYF

J gene: TRBJ1-2
D gene: -
clone size: -
V gene: TRBV12-3/TRBV12-4
CDR3 length: 13
CDR3 DNA: TGTGCCAGCAGCCCTGACAGCAACTATGGCTACACCTTC
CDR3 protein: CASSPDSNYGYTF

J gene: TRBJ1-2
D gene: TRBD1
clone size: once
V gene: TRBV29-1
CDR3 length: 13
CDR3 DNA: TGCAGCGTTGCGGGACAGACCTTCTATGGCTACACCTTC
CDR3 protein: CSVAGQTFYGYTF

J gene: TRBJ2-2
D gene: -
clone size: -
V gene: TRBV28
CDR3 length: 15
CDR3 DNA: TGTGCCAGCAGTTCAACACAGGGATACACCGGGGAGCTGTTTTTT
CDR3 protein: CASSSTQGYTGELFF

J gene: TRBJ2-7
D gene: TRBD2
clone size: few
V gene: TRBV27
CDR3 length: 16
CDR3 DNA: TGTGCCAGCAGTCTAACTCTAGCGGGAGGGCCCTACGAGCAGTACTTC
CDR3 protein: CASSLTLAGGPYEQYF

J gene: TRBJ2-1
D gene: TRBD2
clone size: once
V gene: TRBV11-2
CDR3 length: 12
CDR3 DNA: TGTGCCAGCAGCGTGACTAGCGACCGTCAGTTCTTC
CDR3 protein: CASSVTSDRQFF

J gene: TRBJ1-5
D gene: -
clone size: -
V gene: TRBV5-4
CDR3 length: 14
CDR3 DNA: TGTGCCAGCAGCGACCAGGGGAGCGATCAGCCCCAGCATTTT
CDR3 protein: CASSDQGSDQPQHF

J gene: TRBJ1-5
D gene: TRBD1
clone size: -
V gene: TRBV30
CDR3 length: 15
CDR3 DNA: TGTGCCTGGAGCTCTGGACAGGGGGCCCAGCAGCCCCAGCATTTT
CDR3 protein: CAWSSGQGAQQPQHF

J gene: TRBJ2-3
D gene: TRBD1
clone size: -
V gene: TRBV27
CDR3 length: 16
CDR3 DNA: TGTGCCAGCAGTCCGCTGAGGGGGCGGAGCACAGATACGCAGTATTTT
CDR3 protein: CASSPLRGRSTDTQYF